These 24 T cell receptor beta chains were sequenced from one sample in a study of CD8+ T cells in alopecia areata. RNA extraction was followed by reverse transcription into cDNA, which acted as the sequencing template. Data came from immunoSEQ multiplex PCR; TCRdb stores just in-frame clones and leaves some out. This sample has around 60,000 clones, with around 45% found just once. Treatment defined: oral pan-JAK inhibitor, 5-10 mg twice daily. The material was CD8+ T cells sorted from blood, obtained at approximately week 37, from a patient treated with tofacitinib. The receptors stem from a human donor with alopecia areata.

Written as DNA, the CDR3 is TGTGCCAGCAGTGCACTAGCGGGACGTTCAGATACGCAGTATTTT. Translated, it gives CASSALAGRSDTQYF. V and J are TRBV2 and TRBJ2-3; 10 positions agree with TRBD2. The junction had 5 bases not matched to a gene; V was cut back by 4 bases and J by 4 bases. The CDR3 has 15 residues. The germline gives CDR1 SNHLY, CDR2 FYNNEI.

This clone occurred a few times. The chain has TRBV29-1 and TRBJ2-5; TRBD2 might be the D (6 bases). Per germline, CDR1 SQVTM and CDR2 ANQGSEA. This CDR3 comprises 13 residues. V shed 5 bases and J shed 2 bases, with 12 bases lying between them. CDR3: CSVRHGRQETQYF. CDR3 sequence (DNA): TGCAGCGTTCGTCACGGGAGACAAGAGACCCAGTACTTC.

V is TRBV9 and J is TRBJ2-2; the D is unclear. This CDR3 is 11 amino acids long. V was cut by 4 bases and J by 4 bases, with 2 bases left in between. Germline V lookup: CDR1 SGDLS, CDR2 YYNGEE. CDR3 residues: CASSSTGELFF. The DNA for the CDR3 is TGTGCCAGCAGCTCCACCGGGGAGCTGTTTTTT.

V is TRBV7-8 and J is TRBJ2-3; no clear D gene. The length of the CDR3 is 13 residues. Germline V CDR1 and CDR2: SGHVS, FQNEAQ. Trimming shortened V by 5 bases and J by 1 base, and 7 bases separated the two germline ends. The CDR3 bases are TGTGCCAGCAGCCTTTCGGGCACAGATACGCAGTATTTT. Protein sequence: CASSLSGTDTQYF.

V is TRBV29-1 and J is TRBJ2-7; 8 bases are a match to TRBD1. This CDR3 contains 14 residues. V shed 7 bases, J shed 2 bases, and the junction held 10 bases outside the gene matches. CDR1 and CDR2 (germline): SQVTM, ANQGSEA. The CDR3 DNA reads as TGCAGCGCTCTTACCGGGACAGGAACCTACGAGCAGTACTTC. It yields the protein CSALTGTGTYEQYF.

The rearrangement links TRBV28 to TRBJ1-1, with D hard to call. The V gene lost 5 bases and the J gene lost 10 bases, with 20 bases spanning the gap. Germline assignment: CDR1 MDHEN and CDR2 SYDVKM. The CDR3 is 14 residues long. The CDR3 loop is CASSLGPGSVGAFF. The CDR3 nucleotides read TGTGCCAGCAGTCTTGGGCCCGGGTCTGTCGGAGCTTTCTTT.

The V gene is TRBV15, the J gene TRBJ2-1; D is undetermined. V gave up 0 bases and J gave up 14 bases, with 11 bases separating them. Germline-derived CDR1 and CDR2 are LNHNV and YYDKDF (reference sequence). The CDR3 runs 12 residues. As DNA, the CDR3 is TGTGCCACCAGCAGAGATGCCTCGTTGGAGTTCTTC. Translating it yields CATSRDASLEFF.

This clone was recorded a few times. The CDR3 reads CASSLGSNQPQHF. The CDR3 DNA is TGCGCCAGCAGCTTGGGAAGCAATCAGCCCCAGCATTTT. This rearrangement joins TRBV5-1 to TRBJ1-5; unclear D gene. The CDR3 is 13 residues long. Trimming pared 0 bases from V and 1 base from J, leaving 2 bases between. The germline V gene encodes CDR1 SGHRS and CDR2 YFSETQ.

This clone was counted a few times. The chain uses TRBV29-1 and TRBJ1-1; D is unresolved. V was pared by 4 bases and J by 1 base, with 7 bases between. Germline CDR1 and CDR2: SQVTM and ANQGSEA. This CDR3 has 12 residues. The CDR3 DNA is TGCAGCGTTGTCGTACAGAACACTGAAGCTTTCTTT. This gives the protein CSVVVQNTEAFF. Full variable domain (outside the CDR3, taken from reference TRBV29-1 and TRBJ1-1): SAVISQKPSRDICQRGTSLTIQCQVDSQVTMMFWYRQQPGQSLTLIATANQGSEATYESGFVIDKFPISRPNLTFSTLTVSNMSPEDSSIYLCSVVVQNTEAFFGQGTRLTVV.

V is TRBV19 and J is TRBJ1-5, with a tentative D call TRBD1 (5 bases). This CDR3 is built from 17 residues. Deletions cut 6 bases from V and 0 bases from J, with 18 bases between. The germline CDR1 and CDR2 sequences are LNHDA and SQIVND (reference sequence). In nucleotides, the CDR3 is TGTGCCAGTAGCCGGAAGGGGTCACAGTATAGCAATCAGCCCCAGCATTTT. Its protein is CASSRKGSQYSNQPQHF. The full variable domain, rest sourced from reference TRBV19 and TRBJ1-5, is DGGITQSPKYLFRKEGQNVTLSCEQNLNHDAMYWYRQDPGQGLRLIYYSQIVNDFQKGDIAEGYSVSREKKESFPLTVTSAQKNPTAFYLCASSRKGSQYSNQPQHFGDGTRLSIL.

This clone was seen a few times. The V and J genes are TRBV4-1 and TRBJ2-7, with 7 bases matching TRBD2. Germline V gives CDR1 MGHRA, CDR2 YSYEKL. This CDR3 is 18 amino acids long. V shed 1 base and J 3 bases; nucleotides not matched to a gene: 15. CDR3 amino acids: CASSQGAGGGGSGYEQYF. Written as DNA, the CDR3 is TGCGCCAGCAGCCAAGGCGCCGGGGGAGGCGGGAGCGGCTACGAGCAGTACTTC.

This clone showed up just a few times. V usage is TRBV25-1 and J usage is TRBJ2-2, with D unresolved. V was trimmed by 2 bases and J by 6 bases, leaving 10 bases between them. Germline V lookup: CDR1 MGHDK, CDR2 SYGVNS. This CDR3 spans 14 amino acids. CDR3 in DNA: TGTGCCAGCAGTGAACCCCGAAACCCCGGGGAGCTGTTTTTT. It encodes CASSEPRNPGELFF. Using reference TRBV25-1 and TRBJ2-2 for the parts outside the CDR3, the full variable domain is EADIYQTPRYLVIGTGKKITLECSQTMGHDKMYWYQQDPGMELHLIHYSYGVNSTEKGDLSSESTVSRIRTEHFPLTLESARPSHTSQYLCASSEPRNPGELFFGEGSRLTVL.

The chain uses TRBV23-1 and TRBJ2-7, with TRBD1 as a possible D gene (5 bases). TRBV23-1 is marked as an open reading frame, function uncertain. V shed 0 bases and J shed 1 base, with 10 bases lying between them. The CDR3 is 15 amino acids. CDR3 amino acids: CASSQSGQTSYEQYF. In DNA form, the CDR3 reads TGCGCCAGCAGTCAATCGGGGCAGACTTCCTACGAGCAGTACTTC.

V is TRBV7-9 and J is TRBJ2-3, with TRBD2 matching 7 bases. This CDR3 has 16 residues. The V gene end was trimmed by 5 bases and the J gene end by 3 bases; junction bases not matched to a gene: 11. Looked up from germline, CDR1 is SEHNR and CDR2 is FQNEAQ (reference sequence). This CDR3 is CASSDAGDGGTDTQYF. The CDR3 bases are TGTGCCAGCAGCGACGCGGGGGATGGTGGTACAGATACGCAGTATTTT.

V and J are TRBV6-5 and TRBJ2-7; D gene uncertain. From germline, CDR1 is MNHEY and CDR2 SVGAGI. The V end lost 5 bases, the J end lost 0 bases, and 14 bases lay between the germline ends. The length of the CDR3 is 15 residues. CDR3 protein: CASSMTQMSSYEQYF. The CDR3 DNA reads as TGTGCCAGCAGTATGACTCAGATGAGCTCCTACGAGCAGTACTTC.

CDR3 nucleotide sequence: TGTGCCATCAAAAGGACTAGCGGGATAGTTGATGAGCAGTTCTTC. Its protein is CAIKRTSGIVDEQFF. V is TRBV10-3 and J is TRBJ2-1, with TRBD2 matching 12 bases. In germline, CDR1 is ENHRY, CDR2 SYGVKD. V gave up 7 bases and J gave up 8 bases; unmatched junction bases: 9. The CDR3 covers 15 residues.

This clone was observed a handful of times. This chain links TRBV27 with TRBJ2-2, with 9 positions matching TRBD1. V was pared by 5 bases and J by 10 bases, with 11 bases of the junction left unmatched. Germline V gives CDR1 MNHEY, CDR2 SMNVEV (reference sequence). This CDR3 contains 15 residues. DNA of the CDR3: TGTGCCAGCAGTACCCGGGACAGGGTGGGCGAGGAGCTGTTTTTT. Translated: CASSTRDRVGEELFF.

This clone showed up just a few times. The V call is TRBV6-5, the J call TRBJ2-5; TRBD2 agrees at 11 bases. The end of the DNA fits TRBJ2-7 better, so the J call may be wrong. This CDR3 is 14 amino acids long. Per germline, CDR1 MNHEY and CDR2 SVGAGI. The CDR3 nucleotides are TGTGCCAGCCAGCTAGCGGGAGGTTCGGACGAGCAGTACTTC. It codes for CASQLAGGSDEQYF.

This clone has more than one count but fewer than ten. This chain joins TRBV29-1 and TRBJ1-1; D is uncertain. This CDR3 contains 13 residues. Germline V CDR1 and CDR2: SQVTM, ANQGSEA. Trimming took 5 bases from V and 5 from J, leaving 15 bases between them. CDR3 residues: CSVYRAEGTEAFF. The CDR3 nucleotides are TGCAGCGTTTACCGGGCCGAGGGAACTGAAGCTTTCTTT.

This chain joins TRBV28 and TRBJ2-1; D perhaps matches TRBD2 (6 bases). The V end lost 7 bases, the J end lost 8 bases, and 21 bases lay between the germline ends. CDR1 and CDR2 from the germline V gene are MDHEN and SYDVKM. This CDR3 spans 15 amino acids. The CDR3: CASTPGGLEGDEQFF. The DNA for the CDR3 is TGTGCCAGCACCCCCGGGGGACTCGAAGGAGATGAGCAGTTCTTC. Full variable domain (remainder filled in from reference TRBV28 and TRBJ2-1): DVKVTQSSRYLVKRTGEKVFLECVQDMDHENMFWYRQDPGLGLRLIYFSYDVKMKEKGDIPEGYSVSREKKERFSLILESASTNQTSMYLCASTPGGLEGDEQFFGPGTRLTVL.

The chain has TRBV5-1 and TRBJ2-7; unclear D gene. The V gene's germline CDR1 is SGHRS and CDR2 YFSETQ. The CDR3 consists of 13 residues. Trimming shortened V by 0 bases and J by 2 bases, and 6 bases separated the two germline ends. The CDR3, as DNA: TGCGCCAGCAGCTTGGCCCACACCTACGAGCAGTACTTC. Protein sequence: CASSLAHTYEQYF.

The CDR3 protein is CASIEGDTQYF. CDR3 DNA: TGTGCCAGCATTGAGGGAGATACGCAGTATTTT. V usage is TRBV7-2 and J usage is TRBJ2-3; tentative D call: TRBD2 (5 bases). Germline V gives CDR1 SGHTA, CDR2 FQGNSA. Trimming pared 7 bases from V and 5 bases from J, leaving 7 bases between. This CDR3 contains 11 residues.

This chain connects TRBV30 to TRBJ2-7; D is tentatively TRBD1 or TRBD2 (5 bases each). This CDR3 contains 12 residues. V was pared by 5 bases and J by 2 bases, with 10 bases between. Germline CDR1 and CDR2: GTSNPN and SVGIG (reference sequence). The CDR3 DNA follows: TGTGCCTGGGGGGACGGGACCTACGAGCAGTACTTC. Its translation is CAWGDGTYEQYF. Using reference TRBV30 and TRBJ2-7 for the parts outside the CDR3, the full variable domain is SQTIHQWPATLVQPVGSPLSLECTVEGTSNPNLYWYRQAAGRGLQLLFYSVGIGQISSEVPQNLSASRPQDRQFILSSKKLLLSDSGFYLCAWGDGTYEQYFGPGTRLTVT.

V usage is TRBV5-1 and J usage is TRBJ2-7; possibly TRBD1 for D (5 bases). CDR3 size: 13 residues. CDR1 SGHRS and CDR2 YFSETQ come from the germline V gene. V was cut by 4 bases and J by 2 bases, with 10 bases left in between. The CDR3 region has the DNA TGCGCCAGCAGCCCGGGCAGGGCCTACGAGCAGTACTTC. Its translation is CASSPGRAYEQYF.